Following are 30 T cell receptor beta chains from one sample sequenced in a study of Tregs in tolerant kidney transplant recipients. Clones were read by immunoSEQ multiplex PCR, and TCRdb kept only the in-frame ones, dropping some. Of several thousand clones in the sample, roughly 34% were seen once. The antigens of these receptors remain unknown. Recipient PBMCs carried a CFSE label and met irradiated graft donor PBMCs for approximately 6 days before FACS sorting. The starting material was CD8+ T cells from blood cultured with allogeneic cells, obtained before the transplant. Receptors were obtained from a human patient who received a combined kidney and bone marrow transplant.

This clone was seen more than once but under ten times. The chain carries TRBV5-1 and TRBJ2-7; D not certain. Trimming pared 2 bases from V and 2 bases from J, leaving 8 bases between. Germline V lookup: CDR1 SGHRS, CDR2 YFSETQ. The CDR3 loop spans 13 amino acids. The chain's CDR3 is CASSFDTPYEQYF. For the CDR3, the DNA is TGCGCCAGCAGCTTTGACACTCCCTACGAGCAGTACTTC.

The chain is built from TRBV25-1 and TRBJ2-3; TRBD1 matches 7 bases. This CDR3 contains 14 residues. Looked up from germline, CDR1 is MGHDK and CDR2 is SYGVNS. With 6 bases clipped from V and 6 bases from J, the junction kept 9 bases outside the gene matches. CDR3 residues: CASRIQGFADTQYF. CDR3 DNA: TGTGCCAGCAGGATACAGGGGTTTGCGGATACGCAGTATTTT.

A few counts support this clone. The chain has TRBV13 and TRBJ2-1, with D unresolved. Germline lookup yields CDR1 PRHDT and CDR2 FYEKMQ (reference sequence). V was cut by 9 bases and J by 0 bases, with 9 bases left in between. This CDR3 is 13 amino acids long. The CDR3: CASYTGSYNEQFF. The CDR3 nucleotides are TGTGCCAGTTACACGGGCTCCTACAATGAGCAGTTCTTC.

In regard to this clone: The same CDR3 arises from other DNA sequences in this sample as well. The rearrangement joins TRBV27 to TRBJ2-3; 12 positions agree with TRBD2. The CDR3 length is 16 residues. Germline V CDR1 and CDR2: MNHEY, SMNVEV (reference sequence). V lost 1 base to trimming and J lost 3 bases; unmatched junction nucleotides: 2. In nucleotides, the CDR3 is TGTGCCAGCAGTTTATTGCTAGCGGGGGGGACAGATACGCAGTATTTT. The encoded protein is CASSLLLAGGTDTQYF.

V gene TRBV18 combines with J gene TRBJ1-1; 10 bases fit TRBD1. Germline V gene sequence: CDR1 KGHSH, CDR2 LQKENI. Trimming cost V 0 bases and J 1 base; bases outside gene matches: 2. The CDR3 is 16 residues long. The CDR3 loop is CASSPPTGGSNTEAFF. Here the CDR3 DNA reads TGTGCCAGCTCACCACCGACAGGGGGCTCGAACACTGAAGCTTTCTTT.

In its sample, this clone was seen a few times. J is TRBJ2-1 and V is TRBV7-2, with D perhaps TRBD2 (5 bases). There are 15 residues in the CDR3. Trimming cost V 1 base and J 2 bases, with 9 bases left between them. Germline CDR1 reads SGHTA; CDR2 reads FQGNSA. As DNA, the CDR3 is TGTGCCAGCAGCTTAGTTACTAGTACCTACAATGAGCAGTTCTTC. Encoded protein: CASSLVTSTYNEQFF.

This clone was counted between two and nine times. The V gene is TRBV27, the J gene TRBJ2-7; TRBD2 aligns across 12 bases. Germline lookup yields CDR1 MNHEY and CDR2 SMNVEV (reference sequence). The CDR3 is made up of 16 amino acids. The V and J ends lost 3 bases and 7 bases, in that order; junction bases with no gene match: 10. The CDR3 is CASSLLLAGGPSEQYF. The CDR3 DNA reads TGTGCCAGCAGTTTGCTTCTAGCGGGGGGGCCGAGTGAGCAGTACTTC.

In its sample, this clone was seen a few times. Just one base apart from a much larger clone, this may be a read error. The chain joins TRBV4-2 to TRBJ2-7, with 8 bases that match TRBD2. CDR3 size: 15 residues. Germline V gene sequence: CDR1 LGHNA, CDR2 YNFKEQ. After removal of 5 bases from V and 0 bases from J, the junction contained 6 bases not matched to a gene. The DNA for the CDR3 is TGTGCCAGCAGCTCACTAGCGGTGAGCTCCTACGAGCAGTACTTC. Translation gives CASSSLAVSSYEQYF.

The chain joins TRBV6-1 to TRBJ2-7, with a weak D call TRBD2 (5 bases). Trimming stripped 1 base from V and 4 bases from J, with 14 bases between. The CDR3 loop spans 15 amino acids. Germline loops: CDR1 MNHNS, CDR2 SASEGT. The CDR3 DNA is TGTGCCAGCAGTGAAGGGGGAGTATCTCTTTACGAGCAGTACTTC. Translation gives CASSEGGVSLYEQYF.

V is TRBV18 and J is TRBJ1-4; no definite D call. V was cut by 3 bases and J by 2 bases, with 13 bases left in between. This CDR3 spans 16 amino acids. Germline V gene data show CDR1 as KGHSH and CDR2 as LQKENI. The CDR3 reads CASSPAGVLTNEKLFF. CDR3 nucleotides: TGTGCCAGCTCACCGGCAGGCGTGTTGACTAATGAAAAACTGTTTTTT.

This clone was seen a few times. The chain carries TRBV15 and TRBJ2-1, with D tentatively TRBD1 (6 bases). The CDR3 extends over 15 amino acids. V was clipped by 0 bases and J by 4 bases, with 10 bases between them. CDR1 is LNHNV, CDR2 YYDKDF, per germline (reference sequence). CDR3 coding DNA: TGTGCCACCAGCAGAGACAGGGGACGGTACAATGAGCAGTTCTTC. Translating it yields CATSRDRGRYNEQFF.

The rearrangement joins TRBV4-1 to TRBJ1-1; tentative D call: TRBD1 (5 bases). V lost 5 bases and J lost 6, with 16 bases in between. CDR1 is MGHRA, CDR2 YSYEKL, per germline. The CDR3 spans 14 residues. The CDR3 bases are TGCGCCAGCAGCTTAGTTGGATCGGGGGCTGAAGCTTTCTTT. Translated, it gives CASSLVGSGAEAFF.

The chain recombines TRBV27 with TRBJ1-1; 7 nucleotides agree with TRBD1. Germline CDR1 and CDR2: MNHEY and SMNVEV (reference sequence). The V segment lost 8 bases and the J segment 4 bases; nucleotides outside the gene matches: 7. There are 13 residues in the CDR3. The CDR3: CASSAGGLTEAFF. The CDR3 bases are TGTGCCAGCTCCGCAGGGGGACTCACTGAAGCTTTCTTT.

In its sample, this clone was seen a few times. The CDR3 DNA sequence: TGCGCCAGCAGGGGCTTCGGGGTTCCGAACACTGAAGCTTTCTTT. Translation gives CASRGFGVPNTEAFF. The chain combines TRBV4-3 with TRBJ1-1; unclear D gene. Trimming took 6 bases from V and 1 from J, leaving 15 bases between them. The CDR3 sequence is 15 residues long. From germline, CDR1 is LGHNA and CDR2 YSLEER.

In its sample, this clone was seen a few times. This chain links TRBV4-2 with TRBJ1-1; 9 positions match TRBD1. The length of the CDR3 is 15 residues. V dropped 0 bases and J dropped 4; count of bases not matched to a gene: 3. CDR1 and CDR2 (germline): LGHNA, YNFKEQ. The CDR3 reads CASSQDEGQGTEAFF. CDR3 DNA sequence: TGTGCCAGCAGCCAAGATGAGGGACAGGGCACTGAAGCTTTCTTT.

This clone was recorded a few times. Within the sample, other DNA sequences also encode this same CDR3. The chain carries TRBV27 and TRBJ2-3; 12 nucleotides line up with TRBD2. Trimming removed 2 bases from V and 0 bases from J; junction bases left unmatched: 6. Germline V lookup: CDR1 MNHEY, CDR2 SMNVEV (reference sequence). There are 18 residues in the CDR3. The CDR3 bases are TGTGCCAGCAGTTTACTACTAGCGGGGGGCCCAAGCACAGATACGCAGTATTTT. It yields the protein CASSLLLAGGPSTDTQYF.

The chain has TRBV7-3 and TRBJ2-2; possibly TRBD2 for D (5 bases). Trimming removed 7 bases at V and 5 bases at J, with 14 bases between. The germline V gene has CDR1 SGHTA and CDR2 FQGTGA. The CDR3 extends over 14 amino acids. CDR3 region: CASTLLAGTGELFF. For the CDR3, the DNA is TGTGCCAGCACCCTTCTGGCGGGTACCGGGGAGCTGTTTTTT.

The table lists this clone with a few counts. The chain links TRBV4-3 to TRBJ2-7; TRBD1 agrees at 8 bases. This CDR3 spans 15 amino acids. Trimming at V came to 2 bases and at J to 0 bases, leaving 3 bases not matched to a gene. Germline V gives CDR1 LGHNA, CDR2 YSLEER. The CDR3 DNA reads TGCGCCAGCAGCCAACAGGGACAGGCCTCCTACGAGCAGTACTTC. Translation gives CASSQQGQASYEQYF.

This clone appeared a few times. The CDR3 DNA reads as TGTGCCAGCAGCCCGGAGTCCATCTATGGCTACACCTTC. Translation: CASSPESIYGYTF. V usage is TRBV11-3 and J usage is TRBJ1-2; the D is unclear. Germline V lookup: CDR1 SGHNT, CDR2 YENEEA. This CDR3 has 13 amino acids. V lost 5 bases and J lost 4, with 11 bases in between.

This clone rates as medium-sized. The V gene is TRBV7-9, the J gene TRBJ1-5, with no clear D. Germline CDR1 and CDR2: SEHNR and FQNEAQ (reference sequence). The CDR3 extends over 16 amino acids. Trimming cost V 0 bases and J 6 bases, with 15 bases left between them. For the CDR3, the DNA is TGTGCCAGCAGCTTAGCAGCCTATGGAGAGAGTCAGCCCCAGCATTTT. Translating it yields CASSLAAYGESQPQHF.

The chain recombines TRBV6-1 with TRBJ2-5, with 9 positions matching TRBD2. Germline CDR1 MNHNS, CDR2 SASEGT. The CDR3 has 17 residues. Trimming cost V 3 bases and J 2 bases; bases outside gene matches: 10. CDR3 region: CASSEVVWTSDQETQYF. In DNA, the CDR3 is TGTGCCAGCAGTGAGGTGGTTTGGACTAGCGATCAAGAGACCCAGTACTTC.

V and J are TRBV9 and TRBJ1-2; D gene ambiguous. V was trimmed by 3 bases and J by 8 bases, leaving 11 bases between them. This CDR3 comprises 12 residues. Germline V gene data show CDR1 as SGDLS and CDR2 as YYNGEE. CDR3 region: CASSAYSGGYTF. The CDR3 nucleotides read TGTGCCAGCAGCGCGTACAGCGGCGGCTACACCTTC.

The chain employs TRBV7-2 and TRBJ2-7; 10 bases align to TRBD1. Germline V gene lookup returns CDR1 SGHTA and CDR2 FQGNSA. V was pared by 4 bases and J by 0 bases, with 3 bases of the junction left unmatched. The CDR3 extends over 15 amino acids. CDR3 protein: CASSSGTGASYEQYF. CDR3 DNA: TGTGCCAGCAGCTCTGGGACAGGGGCCTCCTACGAGCAGTACTTC.

The table lists this clone with a few counts. This chain joins TRBV7-8 and TRBJ2-2; the match to TRBD2 covers 14 bases. V lost 1 base, J lost 3 bases, and 1 base stayed unmatched. There are 17 residues in the CDR3. CDR1 SGHVS and CDR2 FQNEAQ come from the germline V gene. CDR3 sequence: CASSLGTSGGYTGELFF. The CDR3 region has the DNA TGTGCCAGCAGCTTAGGGACTAGCGGGGGGTACACCGGGGAGCTGTTTTTT.

This sequence joins TRBV19 and TRBJ2-5, with a weak D call TRBD1 (5 bases). Germline V lookup: CDR1 LNHDA, CDR2 SQIVND (reference sequence). The V gene lost 10 bases and the J gene lost 3 bases, with 18 bases spanning the gap. CDR3 size: 14 residues. In DNA, the CDR3 is TGTGCCAACACAGCCTACAGGAGCGAAGAGACCCAGTACTTC. Translation: CANTAYRSEETQYF.

This clone was found a few times. Other nucleotide sequences from this sample produce the same CDR3. This chain uses TRBV4-1 with TRBJ1-1; D not certain. This CDR3 region has 12 residues. Germline values: CDR1 MGHRA, CDR2 YSYEKL. V was pared by 2 bases and J by 3 bases, with 4 bases between. CDR3 nucleotides: TGCGCCAGCAGCCAACGGGACACTGAAGCTTTCTTT. As protein: CASSQRDTEAFF.

By frequency in the sample, this clone is medium-sized. The rearrangement links TRBV27 to TRBJ2-7; tentatively, D is TRBD2 (6 bases). CDR1 is MNHEY and CDR2 is SMNVEV in the germline V gene (reference sequence). V lost 4 bases and J 2 bases, leaving 15 bases between the germline ends. The CDR3 contains 15 residues. CDR3: CASSWAGYSPYEQYF. The CDR3 nucleotides are TGTGCCAGCAGTTGGGCGGGATACAGCCCCTACGAGCAGTACTTC.

This clone was observed a handful of times. A much larger clone differs by one base, so this may be a read error. The V gene is TRBV4-2, the J gene TRBJ2-7; 9 bases match TRBD1. The CDR3 is made up of 15 amino acids. J lost 2 bases, V lost 2 bases, and 4 bases had no gene match. The V gene's germline CDR1 is LGHNA and CDR2 YNFKEQ. For the CDR3, the DNA is TGTGCCAGCAGCCAAAAACAGGGGGCGGCCTACGAGCAGTACTTC. This codes for CASSQKQGAAYEQYF.

The chain carries TRBV5-7 and TRBJ2-7, with D possibly matching TRBD2 (6 bases). TRBV5-7 is filed as an ORF, its function uncertain. This CDR3 region has 13 residues. The ends were cut back, 4 bases at V and 7 bases at J, with 15 bases in the middle. The CDR3 is CASSHTGRVEQYF. As DNA, the CDR3 is TGTGCCAGCAGCCATACCGGGAGAGTGGAGCAGTACTTC.

The chain is built from TRBV7-6 and TRBJ2-1; TRBD2 matches 8 bases. V was pared by 4 bases and J by 5 bases, with 13 bases of the junction left unmatched. Germline CDR1 SGHVS, CDR2 FNYEAQ. The CDR3 totals 17 residues. The CDR3 loop is CASSSPILAGSHNEQFF. For the CDR3, the DNA is TGTGCCAGCAGCTCCCCCATCCTAGCGGGTAGCCACAATGAGCAGTTCTTC.